These 20 T cell receptor beta chains were sequenced from one sample in a study of blood T cell repertoires in COVID-19. Method: immunoSEQ multiplex PCR; TCRdb's copy keeps in-frame clones and lacks some. The sample lists 35,000 to 50,000 clones, about 77% occurring once. The sequenced sample consisted of peripheral blood. Receptors were obtained from a man older than 75 with acute or convalescent COVID-19.

V gene TRBV7-2 combines with J gene TRBJ2-3; 11 nucleotides line up with TRBD2. The V gene end was trimmed by 5 bases and the J gene end by 6 bases; junction bases not matched to a gene: 7. Germline CDR1 reads SGHTA; CDR2 reads FQGNSA. The CDR3 consists of 15 residues. The CDR3 DNA reads as TGTGCCAGCAGCCTGACTAGCGGGATCGATGATACGCAGTATTTT. This sequence encodes CASSLTSGIDDTQYF.

The chain uses TRBV2 and TRBJ1-2, with D uncertain. Germline V CDR1 and CDR2: SNHLY, FYNNEI. Trimming took 9 bases from V and 0 from J, leaving 14 bases between them. The CDR3 covers 14 residues. The CDR3 DNA sequence: TGTGCCAGTGATTACAGAGAAACTAACTATGGCTACACCTTC. Its protein product is CASDYRETNYGYTF. Looking up the rest from reference TRBV2 and TRBJ1-2 gives the full variable domain: EPEVTQTPSHQVTQMGQEVILRCVPISNHLYFYWYRQILGQKVEFLVSFYNNEISEKSEIFDDQFSVERPDGSNFTLKIRSTKLEDSAMYFCASDYRETNYGYTFGSGTRLTVV.

In its sample, this clone was seen many times. This rearrangement joins TRBV21-1 to TRBJ2-3; the DNA was not used to check the table's D call, TRBD2. TRBV21-1 is labeled a pseudogene. CDR3 length: 15 amino acids. This CDR3 is CASSNVSGGRDTQYF. The CDR3 DNA reads as TGTGCCAGCAGCAACGTTAGCGGGGGAAGGGATACGCAGTATTTT.

The J gene is TRBJ2-7, the V gene TRBV20-1; TRBD1 matches 10 bases. The germline V gene encodes CDR1 DFQATT and CDR2 SNEGSKA (reference sequence). The CDR3 is made up of 14 amino acids. The ends lost 3 bases at V and 3 bases at J; junction bases unmatched: 5. In nucleotides, the CDR3 is TGCAGTGCTAGTGGGGGACAGGGGCGCTACGAGCAGTACTTC. This gives the protein CSASGGQGRYEQYF.

The chain links TRBV5-4 to TRBJ2-5; 14 positions match TRBD2. Germline CDR1 and CDR2: SGHNT and YYREEE (reference sequence). V was clipped by 4 bases and J by 1 base; unmatched bases: 6. The CDR3 sequence is 17 residues long. The CDR3 coding sequence is TGTGCCAGCAGCCCCGGACTAGCGGGGGGATTCCAAGAGACCCAGTACTTC. It codes for CASSPGLAGGFQETQYF.

This clone was seen a few times. This chain joins TRBV28 and TRBJ2-3; 7 positions agree with TRBD2. With 7 bases clipped from V and 0 bases from J, the junction kept 4 bases outside the gene matches. Germline values: CDR1 MDHEN, CDR2 SYDVKM. The CDR3 consists of 14 residues. This CDR3 is CASKRDDSTDTQYF. The CDR3 nucleotides are TGTGCCAGCAAGCGGGACGATAGCACAGATACGCAGTATTTT. The whole variable domain, remainder taken from reference TRBV28 and TRBJ2-3, is DVKVTQSSRYLVKRTGEKVFLECVQDMDHENMFWYRQDPGLGLRLIYFSYDVKMKEKGDIPEGYSVSREKKERFSLILESASTNQTSMYLCASKRDDSTDTQYFGPGTRLTVL.

The CDR3, as DNA: TGTGCCAGCAGGCGACAGGGCCCCCTCTATGGCTACACCTTC. Protein: CASRRQGPLYGYTF. The genes are TRBV28 and TRBJ1-2; TRBD1 agrees at 7 bases. CDR3 size: 14 residues. Germline V gene data show CDR1 as MDHEN and CDR2 as SYDVKM. With 6 bases clipped from V and 4 bases from J, the junction kept 8 bases outside the gene matches.

J is TRBJ1-6 and V is TRBV5-8; unclear D gene. The CDR3 is 15 residues long. V lost 4 bases and J lost 10, with 18 bases in between. Germline CDR1 and CDR2: SGHTS and YDEGEE. This CDR3 is CASSQADGLGSPLHF. The DNA for the CDR3 is TGTGCCAGCAGCCAAGCCGACGGGTTAGGATCACCCCTCCACTTT.

This chain joins TRBV15 and TRBJ2-7, with TRBD1 matching 7 bases. This CDR3 has 14 residues. The junction had 10 bases not matched to a gene; V was cut back by 5 bases and J by 6 bases. Germline V gene lookup returns CDR1 LNHNV and CDR2 YYDKDF (reference sequence). The CDR3 DNA sequence: TGTGCCACCAGCTACTCGGCAGGGGGAATCGAGCAGTACTTC. Protein product: CATSYSAGGIEQYF.

This sequence joins TRBV19 and TRBJ2-7, with TRBD1 matching 8 bases. This CDR3 has 15 residues. J was trimmed by 6 bases and V by 1 base; bases with no gene match: 8. The V gene's germline CDR1 is LNHDA and CDR2 SQIVND (reference sequence). CDR3 in DNA: TGTGCCAGTAGTATAGTCGGACAGGGTGCCGCCGAGCAGTACTTC. Translated, it gives CASSIVGQGAAEQYF. The entire variable domain, with the rest obtained from reference TRBV19 and TRBJ2-7, is as follows: DGGITQSPKYLFRKEGQNVTLSCEQNLNHDAMYWYRQDPGQGLRLIYYSQIVNDFQKGDIAEGYSVSREKKESFPLTVTSAQKNPTAFYLCASSIVGQGAAEQYFGPGTRLTVT.

The chain is built from TRBV28 and TRBJ1-6; D is uncertain. Trimming cost V 9 bases and J 8 bases, with 11 bases left between them. CDR1 and CDR2 from the germline V gene are MDHEN and SYDVKM. This CDR3 comprises 12 residues. The CDR3 DNA follows: TGTGCCAGTAGGTTTCGGGATTCACCCCTCCACTTT. Translated, it gives CASRFRDSPLHF.

This CDR3 reads CASSLAAGGNYEQYF. For the CDR3, the DNA is TGCGCCAGCAGCTTGGCTGCGGGAGGGAACTACGAGCAGTACTTC. V gene TRBV5-1 combines with J gene TRBJ2-7; 9 bases map to TRBD2. There are 15 residues in the CDR3. Germline lookup yields CDR1 SGHRS and CDR2 YFSETQ. V lost 0 bases, J lost 3 bases, and 4 bases stayed unmatched.

The chain employs TRBV6-5 and TRBJ2-7, with TRBD2 matching over 9 bases. J was trimmed by 4 bases and V by 2 bases; bases with no gene match: 3. The CDR3 consists of 14 residues. CDR1 is MNHEY and CDR2 is SVGAGI in the germline V gene. CDR3 nucleotides: TGTGCCAGCAGTTACGGGCGGGAGGGATACGAGCAGTACTTC. Its translation is CASSYGREGYEQYF.

This sequence joins TRBV29-1 and TRBJ1-3; a weak D match, TRBD1 (6 bases). CDR1 and CDR2 from the germline V gene are SQVTM and ANQGSEA. Trimming pared 4 bases from V and 3 bases from J, leaving 7 bases between. The CDR3 sequence is 12 residues long. The CDR3 sequence: CSVGTVGNTIYF. CDR3 nucleotide sequence: TGCAGCGTTGGGACAGTTGGAAACACCATATATTTT.

The V and J genes are TRBV6-6 and TRBJ2-1, with D maybe TRBD1 (6 bases). Trimming left V 5 bases short and J 10 bases short, with 15 bases between. Germline lookup yields CDR1 MNHNY and CDR2 SVGAGI (reference sequence). This CDR3 spans 13 amino acids. CDR3 nucleotide sequence: TGTGCCAGCAGTCCCCTGGGGGCCAGGGAGCAGTTCTTC. Protein product: CASSPLGAREQFF.

This chain uses TRBV19 with TRBJ1-2; 7 positions match TRBD1. V shed 5 bases, J shed 2 bases, and the junction held 2 bases outside the gene matches. The CDR3 is 13 residues long. Germline V gene lookup returns CDR1 LNHDA and CDR2 SQIVND (reference sequence). The CDR3 DNA follows: TGTGCCAGTAGTGAACAGGGGAACTATGGCTACACCTTC. This sequence encodes CASSEQGNYGYTF.

On this clone itself: Other DNA sequences within the sample encode an identical CDR3. V is TRBV11-2 and J is TRBJ2-3; D is uncertain. V lost 0 bases and J 5 bases, leaving 6 bases between the germline ends. The CDR3 spans 13 residues. Germline V gene sequence: CDR1 SGHAT, CDR2 FQNNGV. The CDR3 DNA is TGTGCCAGCAGCTTAGATCGAGGAGATACGCAGTATTTT. Residues: CASSLDRGDTQYF.

The chain is built from TRBV9 and TRBJ2-7; a possible D gene is TRBD1 (7 bases). Trimming stripped 4 bases from V and 6 bases from J, with 20 bases between. Germline V CDR1 and CDR2: SGDLS, YYNGEE. The CDR3 consists of 15 residues. This chain's CDR3 is CASSPRAGGPAEQYF. The CDR3 DNA follows: TGTGCCAGCAGCCCCCGCGCAGGGGGGCCCGCCGAGCAGTACTTC.

The chain couples TRBV7-2 to TRBJ2-7; 7 bases map to TRBD2. Germline-derived CDR1 and CDR2 are SGHTA and FQGNSA. V dropped 1 base and J dropped 4; count of bases not matched to a gene: 4. The CDR3 length is 14 residues. The CDR3 reads CASSLVGGSYEQYF. The CDR3 nucleotides read TGTGCCAGCAGCTTAGTGGGGGGGTCTTACGAGCAGTACTTC.

The chain recombines TRBV28 with TRBJ2-5, with D perhaps matching TRBD1 (6 bases). Germline values: CDR1 MDHEN, CDR2 SYDVKM. V was cut by 2 bases and J by 5 bases, with 18 bases left in between. The CDR3 has 16 amino acids. As DNA, the CDR3 is TGTGCCAGCAGTTTAGCCGCGTCTGGGGGCGACGAGACCCAGTACTTC. This encodes CASSLAASGGDETQYF.